Shown below are 14 T cell receptor beta chains from a single sample sequenced in a study of T cell repertoires in cytomegalovirus infection. TCRdb redid the calling of the reads with MiXCR, one entry per CDR3 protein. The repertoire holds around 270,000 distinct CDR3 sequences, with approximately 8.3% as singletons. Material: PBMCs. All receptors come from a human donor in good health (CMV status not recorded). Some clones in this sample may be carry-over from other donors' samples.

There are many counts of this clonotype. The chain has TRBV7-2 and TRBJ2-5; TRBD2 matches at 9 bases. Germline V gene lookup returns CDR1 SGHTA and CDR2 FQGNSA. V shed 5 bases, J shed 2 bases, and the junction held 12 bases outside the gene matches. The CDR3 loop spans 17 amino acids. This chain's CDR3 is CASSPVGSGRYQETQYF. In DNA form, the CDR3 reads TGTGCCAGCAGCCCCGTCGGAAGCGGGAGGTATCAAGAGACCCAGTACTTC.

This clonotype appeared many times. The chain combines TRBV11-3 with TRBJ2-3; D may be TRBD2 (7 bases). The germline gives CDR1 SGHNT, CDR2 YENEEA. The CDR3 has 14 residues. The ends were cut back, 6 bases at V and 4 bases at J, with 14 bases in the middle. CDR3 protein: CASSRGGPADTQYF. CDR3 DNA: TGTGCCAGCAGTAGGGGGGGTCCAGCAGATACGCAGTATTTT.

This clonotype was recorded at least ten times. The chain carries TRBV11-2 and TRBJ2-5; no definite D call. This CDR3 comprises 14 residues. The V gene lost 2 bases and the J gene lost 4 bases, with 11 bases spanning the gap. The V gene's germline CDR1 is SGHAT and CDR2 FQNNGV. The CDR3 here is CASSLPTRGETQYF. Here the CDR3 DNA reads TGTGCCAGCAGCTTACCCACCCGAGGAGAGACCCAGTACTTC.

The chain joins TRBV3-1 to TRBJ2-1, with 12 bases that match TRBD2. Trimming removed 5 bases from V and 4 bases from J; junction bases left unmatched: 9. The CDR3 is made up of 17 amino acids. Germline V gene sequence: CDR1 LGHDT, CDR2 YNNKEL (reference sequence). The CDR3 sequence is CASSWGSGTSGYNEQFF. The CDR3 DNA is TGTGCCAGCAGCTGGGGTAGCGGGACTAGCGGGTACAATGAGCAGTTCTTC.

V gene TRBV19 combines with J gene TRBJ1-5, with D perhaps matching TRBD1 (5 bases). With 5 bases removed from V and 2 bases from J, the gap between germline ends came to 13 bases. In germline, CDR1 is LNHDA, CDR2 SQIVND (reference sequence). CDR3 length: 15 amino acids. In DNA, the CDR3 is TGTGCCAGTAGTTTAAGCAGGGCGGGCAATCAGCCCCAGCATTTT. This sequence encodes CASSLSRAGNQPQHF.

In its sample, this clonotype was seen many times. The V call is TRBV28, the J call TRBJ2-5; possibly TRBD1 for D (6 bases). The CDR3 covers 14 residues. Deletions cut 2 bases from V and 2 bases from J, with 9 bases between. Germline V gene sequence: CDR1 MDHEN, CDR2 SYDVKM. Here the CDR3 reads CASSLGDTQETQYF. The CDR3 DNA follows: TGTGCCAGCAGTTTAGGGGACACTCAAGAGACCCAGTACTTC.

V is TRBV28 and J is TRBJ1-2; D remains unclear. V was pared by 5 bases and J by 1 base, with 17 bases between. This CDR3 contains 16 residues. Per the germline V gene, CDR1 is MDHEN and CDR2 is SYDVKM. DNA of the CDR3: TGTGCCAGCAGTCCAGCCCTATCGATACATAACTATGGCTACACCTTC. This encodes CASSPALSIHNYGYTF.

This clonotype was observed many times. V usage is TRBV12-3 or TRBV12-4 and J usage is TRBJ2-3; no firm D call. The ends were cut back, 6 bases at V and 0 bases at J, with 10 bases in the middle. The CDR3 runs 14 residues. CDR3 in DNA: TGTGCCAGCAGCGCTAGTGCTAGCACAGATACGCAGTATTTT. This gives the protein CASSASASTDTQYF.

The chain recombines TRBV19 with TRBJ1-4, with D hard to call. CDR1 is LNHDA, CDR2 SQIVND, per germline (reference sequence). CDR3 size: 16 residues. V was pared by 4 bases and J by 6 bases, with 18 bases between. The CDR3 here is CASSTQRKTPDEKLFF. CDR3 bases: TGTGCCAGTAGTACCCAGAGAAAGACCCCCGATGAAAAACTGTTTTTT.

This clonotype came up many times. The chain is built from TRBV7-2 and TRBJ1-1, with TRBD1 matching 10 bases. The CDR3 has 16 residues. CDR1 and CDR2 from the germline V gene are SGHTA and FQGNSA. The junction had 6 bases not matched to a gene; V was cut back by 4 bases and J by 1 base. The CDR3, as DNA: TGTGCCAGCAGCTCGGGACAGGGGTCTTGGAACACTGAAGCTTTCTTT. Protein: CASSSGQGSWNTEAFF.

This clonotype was seen repeatedly, ten times or more. The V call is TRBV11-3, the J call TRBJ2-1, with 8 bases identical to TRBD1. The germline gives CDR1 SGHNT, CDR2 YENEEA. J lost 2 bases, V lost 6 bases, and 6 bases had no gene match. CDR3 length: 15 amino acids. CDR3 protein: CASRIPGQAYNEQFF. The DNA for the CDR3 is TGTGCCAGCAGGATTCCGGGACAGGCCTACAATGAGCAGTTCTTC.

The chain links TRBV7-9 to TRBJ2-7; TRBD2 agrees at 8 bases. The CDR3 length is 15 residues. Trimming at V came to 8 bases and at J to 2 bases, leaving 11 bases not matched to a gene. Germline V CDR1 and CDR2: SEHNR, FQNEAQ (reference sequence). The CDR3 reads CASGPGGAGAYEQYF. The DNA of the CDR3 is TGTGCCAGCGGCCCTGGTGGAGCGGGGGCCTACGAGCAGTACTTC.

The chain combines TRBV11-1 with TRBJ2-7; the D is unclear. This CDR3 is built from 12 residues. Germline V gene lookup returns CDR1 SGHAT and CDR2 FQDESV (reference sequence). The ends were cut back, 6 bases at V and 0 bases at J, with 6 bases in the middle. CDR3 sequence reads: CASRKDSYEQYF. DNA of the CDR3: TGTGCCAGCAGAAAAGACTCCTACGAGCAGTACTTC.

The rearrangement links TRBV20-1 to TRBJ2-7; either TRBD1 or TRBD2 may supply D (5 bases each). This CDR3 contains 13 residues. Germline CDR1 is DFQATT and CDR2 is SNEGSKA (reference sequence). With 5 bases removed from V and 3 bases from J, the gap between germline ends came to 14 bases. The DNA for the CDR3 is TGCAGTGCTTTCCGGGACGCGAACTACGAGCAGTACTTC. Its translation is CSAFRDANYEQYF.